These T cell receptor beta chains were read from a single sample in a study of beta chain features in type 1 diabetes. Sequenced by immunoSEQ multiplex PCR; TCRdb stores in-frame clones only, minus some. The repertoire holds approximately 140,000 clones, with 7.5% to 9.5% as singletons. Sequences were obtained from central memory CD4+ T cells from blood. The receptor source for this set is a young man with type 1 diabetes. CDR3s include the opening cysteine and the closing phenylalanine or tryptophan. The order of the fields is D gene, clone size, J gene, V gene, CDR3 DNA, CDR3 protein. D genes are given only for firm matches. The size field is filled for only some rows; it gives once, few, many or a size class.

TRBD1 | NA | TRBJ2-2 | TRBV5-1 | TGCGCCAGCAGCTCCCAGGGGGCGGAAGGGGAGCTGTTTTTT | CASSSQGAEGELFF
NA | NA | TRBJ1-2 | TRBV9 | TGTGCCAGCAGCGTAGACGGGTCTGGCTACACCTTC | CASSVDGSGYTF
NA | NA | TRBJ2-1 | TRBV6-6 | TGTGCCAGCAGTTACCTCAATGAGCAGTTCTTC | CASSYLNEQFF
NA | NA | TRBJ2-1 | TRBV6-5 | TGTGCCAGCAGTTACTCCCCGGCTAGCCTTGGCAATGAGCAGTTCTTC | CASSYSPASLGNEQFF
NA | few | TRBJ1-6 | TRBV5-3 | TGTGCCAGAAGCTTACCCACGCTGGATGGAGATTCACCCCTCCACTTT | CARSLPTLDGDSPLHF
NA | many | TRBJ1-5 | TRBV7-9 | TGTGCCAGCAGCTTATCGGGAACGCAGCCCCAGCATTTT | CASSLSGTQPQHF
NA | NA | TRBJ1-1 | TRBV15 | TGTGCCACCAGCAGAGATCGATGGCTGAACACTGAAGCTTTCTTT | CATSRDRWLNTEAFF
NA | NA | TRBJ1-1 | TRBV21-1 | TGTGCCAGCAGCAACAAGGGGGGGCGGGCTTTCTTT | CASSNKGGRAFF
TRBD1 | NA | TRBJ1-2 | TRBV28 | TGTGCCAGCAGTTCTTCTCGGACAGGGGTTATCTATGGCTACACCTTC | CASSSSRTGVIYGYTF
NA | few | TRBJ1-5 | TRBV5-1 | TGCGCCAGCAGCCCAGGGGATGGGGGCAATCAGCCCCAGCATTTT | CASSPGDGGNQPQHF
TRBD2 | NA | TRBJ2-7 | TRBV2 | TGTGCCAGCAGTGAGAGCGGGGTCTCCTACGAGCAGTACTTC | CASSESGVSYEQYF
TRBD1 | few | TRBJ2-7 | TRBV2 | TGTGCCAGCAGTACAGGGGGATACGAGCAGTACTTC | CASSTGGYEQYF
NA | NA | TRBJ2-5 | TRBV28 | TGTGCCAGCAGTTTTAGGGGCAGGGGTCATGCAGAGACCCAGTACTTC | CASSFRGRGHAETQYF
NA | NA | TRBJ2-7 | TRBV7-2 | TGTGCCAGCAGCTTAGCCGCGGGGCAGCTGTACGAGCAGTACTTC | CASSLAAGQLYEQYF
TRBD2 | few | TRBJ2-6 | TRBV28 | TGTGCCAGCAGACTAGCGGGGGTGACCTCTGGGGCCAACGTCCTGACTTTC | CASRLAGVTSGANVLTF
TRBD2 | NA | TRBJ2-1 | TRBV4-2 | TGTGCCAGCAGCCAACCGACTAGCGGATACAATGAGCAGTTCTTC | CASSQPTSGYNEQFF
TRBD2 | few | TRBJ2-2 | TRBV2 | TGTGCCAGCAACCGGGAGGGCCCGAACACCGGGGAGCTGTTTTTT | CASNREGPNTGELFF
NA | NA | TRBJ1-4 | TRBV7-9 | TGTGCCAGCAGCCCTCTGCGGAATAATGAAAAACTGTTTTTT | CASSPLRNNEKLFF
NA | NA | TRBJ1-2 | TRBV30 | TGTGCCTGGAGTCCTAACCACTATGGCTACACCTTC | CAWSPNHYGYTF
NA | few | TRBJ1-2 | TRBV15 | TGTGCCACCAGCAGAGATTTCTTTCGCTACACCTTC | CATSRDFFRYTF
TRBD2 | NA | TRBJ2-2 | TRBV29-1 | TGCAGCGTTGCGGGGGGGCGGGACACCGGGGAGCTGTTTTTT | CSVAGGRDTGELFF
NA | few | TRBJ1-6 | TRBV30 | TGTGCCTGGAGTGTCGGGTTGACGGCAACCCTCCACTTT | CAWSVGLTATLHF
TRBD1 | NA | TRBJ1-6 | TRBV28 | TGTGCCAGCAGTCCGGGACAGGGGTATCCACCCCTCCACTTT | CASSPGQGYPPLHF
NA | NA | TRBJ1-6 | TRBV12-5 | TGTGCTAGTGGTTTGGAAGGGGTGAGTTCACCCCTCCACTTT | CASGLEGVSSPLHF
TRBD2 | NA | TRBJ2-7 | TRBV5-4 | TGTGCCAGCAGCCAAGATTCTAGCGGATCCTACGAGCAGTACTTC | CASSQDSSGSYEQYF
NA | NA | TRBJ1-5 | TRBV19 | TGTGCCAGTAGTTTCGTAGGGAGAGGTCAGCCCCAGCATTTT | CASSFVGRGQPQHF
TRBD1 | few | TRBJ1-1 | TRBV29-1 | TGCAGCGTTGATACGGGACAGGGGGTTATTGGCACTGAAGCTTTCTTT | CSVDTGQGVIGTEAFF
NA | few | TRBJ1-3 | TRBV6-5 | TGTGCCAGCAGTTACGGCCCAGGTAGCTCTGGAAACACCATATATTTT | CASSYGPGSSGNTIYF
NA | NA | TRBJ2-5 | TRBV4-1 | TGCGCCAGCAGCATGGACAGCGACCAAGAGACCCAGTACTTC | CASSMDSDQETQYF
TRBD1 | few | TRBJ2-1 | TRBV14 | TGTGCCAGCAGCCTTCGGGACAGAAACTACAATGAGCAGTTCTTC | CASSLRDRNYNEQFF
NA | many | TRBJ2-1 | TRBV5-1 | TGCGCCAGCAGCTTCGGGGGAAACTACAATGAGCAGTTCTTC | CASSFGGNYNEQFF
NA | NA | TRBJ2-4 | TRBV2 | TGTGCCAGCAGCTTGGACAGAGGGGGAAACATTCAGTACTTC | CASSLDRGGNIQYF
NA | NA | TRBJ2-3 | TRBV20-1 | TGCAGTGCTAGACGGACAGATACGCAGTATTTT | CSARRTDTQYF
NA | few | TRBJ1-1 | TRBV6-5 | TGTGCCAGCAGTTACTCGAGGGCACCACCGAACACTGAAGCTTTCTTT | CASSYSRAPPNTEAFF
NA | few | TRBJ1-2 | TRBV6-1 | TGTGCCAGCAGTGAAATTGCGGATGGCTACACCTTC | CASSEIADGYTF
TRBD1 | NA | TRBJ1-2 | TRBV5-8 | TGTGCCAGCAGCCCTTTGGGGGGGACAGGCCGCGGAGGGCATGGCTACACCTTC | CASSPLGGTGRGGHGYTF
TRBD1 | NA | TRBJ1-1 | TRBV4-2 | TGTGCCAGCAGCCAAGATCCTCGGGACAGTGAAGCTTTCTTT | CASSQDPRDSEAFF
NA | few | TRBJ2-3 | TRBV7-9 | TGTGCCAGCAGCGTGGGACAATCCACAGATACGCAGTATTTT | CASSVGQSTDTQYF
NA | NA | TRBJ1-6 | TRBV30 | TGTGCCTCAGTCGTGCGGGATAATTCACCCCTCCACTTT | CASVVRDNSPLHF
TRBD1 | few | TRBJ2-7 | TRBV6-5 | TGTGCCACCCGACAGGGCCAAATTTACGAGCAGTACTTC | CATRQGQIYEQYF
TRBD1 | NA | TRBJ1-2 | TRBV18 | TGTGCCAGCTCACCACCGGAAGACAGGGGGCTAAATGGCTACACCTTC | CASSPPEDRGLNGYTF